The 22 T cell receptor beta chains below were found in one sample sequenced in a study of T cell changes during pregnancy in multiple sclerosis. Profiled with immunoSEQ multiplex PCR; TCRdb holds only in-frame clones, not every one. The sample lists approximately 100,000 clones, around 91% occurring once. The input for sequencing was peripheral blood, taken after pregnancy. These receptors originate from a female donor with multiple sclerosis, enrolled in a pregnancy study.

The rearrangement links TRBV29-1 to TRBJ2-1, with a tentative D call TRBD2 (7 bases). CDR3 size: 13 residues. V lost 4 bases, J lost 7 bases, and 14 bases lay in between. Germline-derived CDR1 and CDR2 are SQVTM and ANQGSEA. The CDR3 sequence is CSVGGGRGNEQFF. The DNA for the CDR3 is TGCAGCGTTGGGGGGGGGCGTGGGAATGAGCAGTTCTTC.

The CDR3 reads CASRGLADYNEQFF. DNA of the CDR3: TGTGCCAGCAGGGGACTAGCGGACTACAATGAGCAGTTCTTC. V is TRBV2 and J is TRBJ2-1; 11 bases are shared with TRBD2. The CDR3 contains 14 residues. Germline assignment: CDR1 SNHLY and CDR2 FYNNEI. J gave up 3 bases and V 6 bases, and 1 base lay outside the gene matches.

The gene calls are TRBV10-3 and TRBJ2-4; 7 positions agree with TRBD1. The CDR3 consists of 14 residues. J gave up 9 bases and V 0 bases, and 5 bases lay outside the gene matches. Per the germline V gene, CDR1 is ENHRY and CDR2 is SYGVKD. CDR3 amino acids: CAISESGTESIQYF. DNA for the CDR3: TGTGCCATCAGTGAGTCCGGGACAGAGAGCATTCAGTACTTC.

This rearrangement joins TRBV28 to TRBJ2-1, with 13 bases aligning to TRBD2. V dropped 5 bases and J dropped 6; count of bases not matched to a gene: 10. The CDR3 extends over 17 amino acids. Germline V gene lookup returns CDR1 MDHEN and CDR2 SYDVKM. CDR3 in DNA: TGTGCCAGCAGTCCTATTCTTACTAGCGGGAGGGCCAATGAGCAGTTCTTC. Translated, it gives CASSPILTSGRANEQFF.

This chain connects TRBV7-9 to TRBJ2-3; weak D call: TRBD2 (6 bases). CDR1 is SEHNR and CDR2 is FQNEAQ in the germline V gene (reference sequence). The CDR3 covers 14 residues. V was pared by 3 bases and J by 1 base, with 8 bases between. The CDR3 region is CASSFGGGTDTQYF. CDR3 coding DNA: TGTGCCAGCAGCTTCGGCGGGGGCACAGATACGCAGTATTTT.

The rearrangement links TRBV6-4 to TRBJ2-3; tentative D call: TRBD2 (7 bases). CDR3 length: 15 residues. Deletions cut 3 bases from V and 0 bases from J, with 10 bases between. Germline V gives CDR1 MRHNA, CDR2 SNTAGT. In DNA form, the CDR3 reads TGTGCCAGCAGTGATCGGGGGGCTAGCACAGATACGCAGTATTTT. Its translation: CASSDRGASTDTQYF.

The chain is built from TRBV19 and TRBJ2-7; 7 nucleotides match TRBD2. The V gene's germline CDR1 is LNHDA and CDR2 SQIVND (reference sequence). The CDR3 runs to 15 residues. With V trimmed by 4 bases and J by 0 bases, 6 bases remained unmatched. This CDR3 is CASSTQRGSSYEQYF. The DNA of the CDR3 is TGTGCCAGTAGTACGCAGCGGGGCAGCTCCTACGAGCAGTACTTC.

The V call is TRBV27, the J call TRBJ2-1; D possibly corresponds to TRBD1 (5 bases). The CDR3 is 17 amino acids. V was cut by 3 bases and J by 6 bases, with 21 bases left in between. CDR1 and CDR2 from the germline V gene are MNHEY and SMNVEV (reference sequence). In DNA form, the CDR3 reads TGTGCCAGCAGTTTGTATGCTAGGGGCCCCGGGCTCAATGAGCAGTTCTTC. As protein: CASSLYARGPGLNEQFF.

V gene TRBV4-2 combines with J gene TRBJ2-3; a weak D match, TRBD1 (6 bases). There are 15 residues in the CDR3. With 3 bases removed from V and 5 bases from J, the gap between germline ends came to 15 bases. CDR1 and CDR2 from the germline V gene are LGHNA and YNFKEQ. CDR3 nucleotide sequence: TGTGCCAGCAGCCAGGTAACAGGGTTAAAAGATACGCAGTATTTT. The encoded protein is CASSQVTGLKDTQYF.

The chain has TRBV11-2 and TRBJ2-7; 8 bases fit TRBD1. V gave up 1 base and J gave up 0 bases; unmatched junction bases: 8. In germline, CDR1 is SGHAT, CDR2 FQNNGV. The CDR3 has 17 amino acids. CDR3 bases: TGTGCCAGCAGCTTAGCAGCCGGGACAGGCTTCTCCTACGAGCAGTACTTC. Its translation: CASSLAAGTGFSYEQYF.

This rearrangement joins TRBV18 to TRBJ2-1; 10 bases fit TRBD1. This CDR3 is 15 amino acids long. V lost 4 bases, J lost 9 bases, and 9 bases stayed unmatched. In germline, CDR1 is KGHSH, CDR2 LQKENI. CDR3 amino acids: CASSRPGTGDTEQFF. The CDR3 DNA follows: TGTGCCAGCTCACGCCCTGGGACAGGGGACACTGAGCAGTTCTTC. Combining the CDR3 with reference TRBV18 and TRBJ2-1 gives the whole variable domain NAGVMQNPRHLVRRRGQEARLRCSPMKGHSHVYWYRQLPEEGLKFMVYLQKENIIDESGMPKERFSAEFPKEGPSILRIQQVVRGDSAAYFCASSRPGTGDTEQFFGPGTRLTVL.

This clone was detected only a few times. The chain is built from TRBV6-1 and TRBJ2-7; a weak D match, TRBD2 (6 bases). The germline gives CDR1 MNHNS, CDR2 SASEGT. Between the trimmed V and J ends, which lost 4 bases and 0 bases, there was a span of 13 bases. The CDR3 loop spans 15 amino acids. CDR3 sequence: CASSVGRGLSYEQYF. CDR3 bases: TGTGCCAGCAGTGTAGGGCGGGGACTCTCCTACGAGCAGTACTTC.

The rearrangement joins TRBV19 to TRBJ2-5; D perhaps matches TRBD1 (5 bases). This CDR3 has 13 residues. The germline V gene has CDR1 LNHDA and CDR2 SQIVND (reference sequence). V shed 3 bases and J shed 5 bases, with 10 bases lying between them. The CDR3 sequence: CASSMNRRETQYF. The CDR3 region has the DNA TGTGCCAGTAGTATGAACAGGCGTGAGACCCAGTACTTC.

This chain joins TRBV7-9 and TRBJ1-2, with D possibly being TRBD1 (6 bases). Trimming took 4 bases from V and 8 from J, leaving 26 bases between them. Germline V gene data show CDR1 as SEHNR and CDR2 as FQNEAQ (reference sequence). There are 17 residues in the CDR3. The CDR3 DNA reads TGTGCCAGCAGCTCCTACCAGGGGAACGGGATCTTGGACGGCTACACCTTC. It translates to CASSSYQGNGILDGYTF.

The V and J genes are TRBV28 and TRBJ1-1; D unresolved. The V gene lost 5 bases and the J gene lost 4 bases, with 8 bases spanning the gap. Germline V lookup: CDR1 MDHEN, CDR2 SYDVKM. CDR3 length: 12 amino acids. This CDR3 reads CASSGLPTEAFF. CDR3 sequence (DNA): TGTGCCAGCAGTGGCCTGCCCACTGAAGCTTTCTTT.

CDR3 bases: TGTGCCAGCAGCCCCGGACAGGGAAACACTGAAGCTTTCTTT. Protein product: CASSPGQGNTEAFF. This chain joins TRBV7-3 and TRBJ1-1; 8 nucleotides align to TRBD1. Looked up from germline, CDR1 is SGHTA and CDR2 is FQGTGA. V gave up 5 bases and J gave up 2 bases; unmatched junction bases: 4. CDR3 length: 14 residues.

The V call is TRBV11-2, the J call TRBJ1-2; 9 positions agree with TRBD1. V was clipped by 7 bases and J by 7 bases; unmatched bases: 7. This CDR3 has 13 residues. Per the germline V gene, CDR1 is SGHAT and CDR2 is FQNNGV. CDR3 sequence (DNA): TGTGCCAGCAAAGGACAGGGGCTAGGTGGCTACACCTTC. Protein: CASKGQGLGGYTF.

This clone has just one count. The rearrangement joins TRBV7-9 to TRBJ1-2, with D tentatively TRBD1 (5 bases). The CDR3 is 17 residues long. V lost 5 bases and J 3 bases, leaving 22 bases between the germline ends. Germline V lookup: CDR1 SEHNR, CDR2 FQNEAQ (reference sequence). The CDR3 is CASSPSEAGFFHYGYTF. The CDR3 bases are TGTGCCAGCAGCCCCAGTGAGGCAGGGTTTTTTCACTATGGCTACACCTTC. Looking up the rest from reference TRBV7-9 and TRBJ1-2 gives the full variable domain: DTGVSQNPRHKITKRGQNVTFRCDPISEHNRLYWYRQTLGQGPEFLTYFQNEAQLEKSRLLSDRFSAERPKGSFSTLEIQRTEQGDSAMYLCASSPSEAGFFHYGYTFGSGTRLTVV.

The chain couples TRBV11-3 to TRBJ2-5, with 8 bases matching TRBD1. This CDR3 has 16 amino acids. Germline V CDR1 and CDR2: SGHNT, YENEEA. The trim removed 2 bases at V and 4 bases at J, leaving 9 bases unmatched. The CDR3 DNA reads as TGTGCCAGCAGCTTAACCGGACAGGGCAAGGGAGAGACCCAGTACTTC. Protein sequence: CASSLTGQGKGETQYF.

V and J are TRBV7-2 and TRBJ2-3; D is undetermined. Trimming left V 5 bases short and J 1 base short, with 16 bases between. In germline, CDR1 is SGHTA, CDR2 FQGNSA. The CDR3 has 16 amino acids. The CDR3 DNA sequence: TGTGCCAGCAGCCCCTATCCCGATGGAGGCACAGATACGCAGTATTTT. Translated, it gives CASSPYPDGGTDTQYF.

The genes are TRBV15 and TRBJ1-1, with unresolved D. The CDR3 spans 15 residues. The germline V and J ends were trimmed by 0 bases and 1 base, with 9 bases remaining between them. CDR1 is LNHNV and CDR2 is YYDKDF in the germline V gene (reference sequence). The CDR3 nucleotides read TGTGCCACCAGCAGAGATCAGATACCGAACACTGAAGCTTTCTTT. This codes for CATSRDQIPNTEAFF.

The chain is built from TRBV9 and TRBJ1-1; D not certain. There are 14 residues in the CDR3. The germline V gene encodes CDR1 SGDLS and CDR2 YYNGEE. V was trimmed by 0 bases and J by 5 bases, leaving 11 bases between them. The CDR3 DNA reads TGTGCCAGCAGCGTAGGAGGTCCGAGTACTGAAGCTTTCTTT. Its protein is CASSVGGPSTEAFF.